The 5 T cell receptor beta chains below all came from one sample that was sequenced in a study of blood T cell repertoires in COVID-19. Profiled with immunoSEQ multiplex PCR; TCRdb holds only in-frame clones, not every one. The table lists approximately 280,000 clones, approximately 86% of them singletons, with around 2.1% in the top ten. The sequenced material came from peripheral blood. Source of these receptors: a woman aged 30 to 39 who had recovered from COVID-19.

This clone was seen once. The chain uses TRBV7-2 and TRBJ1-4, with TRBD1 as a possible D gene (5 bases). Trimming removed 5 bases from V and 7 bases from J, with 23 bases in between. Germline V CDR1 and CDR2: SGHTA, FQGNSA. The CDR3 is 17 amino acids. CDR3 DNA: TGTGCCAGCAGCCTGATCTCAGGGCAGGGCGGCGGTGAAAAACTGTTTTTT. Amino acids: CASSLISGQGGGEKLFF.

The genes are TRBV4-2 and TRBJ1-2; the D is unclear. Deletions cut 1 base from V and 4 bases from J, with 10 bases between. CDR1 and CDR2 (germline): LGHNA, YNFKEQ. The CDR3 extends over 14 amino acids. The DNA for the CDR3 is TGTGCCAGCAGCCAAGTTGTTGGTAGCTATGGCTACACCTTC. It is translated as CASSQVVGSYGYTF.

The gene calls are TRBV28 and TRBJ2-2; no definite D call. V lost 10 bases, J lost 1 base, and 10 bases lay in between. Germline-derived CDR1 and CDR2 are MDHEN and SYDVKM. This CDR3 is built from 13 residues. CDR3 in amino acids: CATKERNTGELFF. The CDR3 DNA follows: TGTGCCACCAAGGAGCGGAACACCGGGGAGCTGTTTTTT.

The chain has TRBV7-2 and TRBJ2-3; 12 nucleotides align to TRBD1. V shed 0 bases, J shed 4 bases, and the junction held 5 bases outside the gene matches. Germline assignment: CDR1 SGHTA and CDR2 FQGNSA. The CDR3 consists of 17 residues. CDR3 bases: TGTGCCAGCAGCTTAGCGCTCGGGACAGGGGGCGCAGATACGCAGTATTTT. Translated: CASSLALGTGGADTQYF.

This clone appeared a single time. The chain has TRBV3-1 (or the pseudogene TRBV3-2) and TRBJ2-3, with 8 bases that match TRBD2. The CDR3 has 17 amino acids. Trimming at V came to 1 base and at J to 2 bases, leaving 8 bases not matched to a gene. Germline values: CDR1 LGHDT, CDR2 YNNKEL (reference sequence). The CDR3 DNA is TGTGCCAGCAGCCAAGTAGCTGGCGGGAGGCTCACAGATACGCAGTATTTT. Translation gives CASSQVAGGRLTDTQYF.